The sequence of this TCR beta chain was determined in a study of T-cell memory formation after mild COVID-19. This CDR3 spans 18 amino acids. The germline gives CDR1 SGDLS, CDR2 YYNGEE. Trimming pared 3 bases from V and 4 bases from J, leaving 23 bases between. Each CDR3 protein gets one entry after TCRdb re-called the 5' RACE reads with MiXCR. This table has almost 550,000 distinct CDR3 sequences, about a fifth appearing once. In its sample, this clonotype was seen a few times. This chain connects TRBV9 to TRBJ2-1; tentative D call: TRBD2 (7 bases). Sequencing was carried out using PBMCs or a T cell subset sorted from them (not recorded which). This receptor was obtained from an adult woman who had mild COVID-19 (a few samples of this study predate the infection). Cell type and time point are not known. For the CDR3, the DNA is TGTGCCAGCAGCGATGGAGGGGGACGGGACTACCAGTACAATGAGCAGTTCTTC. This codes for CASSDGGGRDYQYNEQFF.